The text below deals with one T cell receptor beta chain. This sample was included in a study of blood T cells in healthy people across ages. Germline lookup yields CDR1 LGHDT and CDR2 YNNKEL (reference sequence). Deletions cut 3 bases from V and 0 bases from J, with 11 bases between. This CDR3 comprises 15 residues. A sample-barcoded 5' primer and a J-beta primer mix were used in a second PCR of roughly 6 to 11 cycles. TCRdb itself ran the 5' RACE reads through MiXCR, one entry per CDR3 protein. Of over 1.5 million distinct CDR3 sequences listed, roughly 52% were seen once; the top ten hold roughly 2%.

The sample was blood. The origin of this receptor is a woman in her thirties or forties in good health. The chain is built from TRBV3-1 and TRBJ2-5; no reliable D call. The chain's CDR3 is CASSHQEGNQETQYF. The CDR3 DNA reads TGTGCCAGCAGCCACCAGGAAGGGAACCAAGAGACCCAGTACTTC.